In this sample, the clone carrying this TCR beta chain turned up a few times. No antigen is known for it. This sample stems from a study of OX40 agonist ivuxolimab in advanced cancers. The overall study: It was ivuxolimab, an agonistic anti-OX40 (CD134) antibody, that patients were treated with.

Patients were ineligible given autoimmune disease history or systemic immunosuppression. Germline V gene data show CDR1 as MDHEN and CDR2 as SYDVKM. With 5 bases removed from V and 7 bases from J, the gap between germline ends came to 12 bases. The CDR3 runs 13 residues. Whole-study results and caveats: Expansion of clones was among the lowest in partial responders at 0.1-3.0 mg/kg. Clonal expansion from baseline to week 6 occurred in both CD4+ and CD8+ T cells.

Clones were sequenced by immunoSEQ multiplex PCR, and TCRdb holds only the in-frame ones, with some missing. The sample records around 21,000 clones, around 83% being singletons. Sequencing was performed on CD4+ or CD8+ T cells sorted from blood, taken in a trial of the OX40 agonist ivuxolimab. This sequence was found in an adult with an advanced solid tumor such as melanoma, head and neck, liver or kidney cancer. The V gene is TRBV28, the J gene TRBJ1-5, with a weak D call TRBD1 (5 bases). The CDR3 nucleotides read TGTGCCAGCAGTCCAGGGTTCAGGCAGCCCCAGCATTTT. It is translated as CASSPGFRQPQHF.